A single sample is the source of the 14 T cell receptor beta chains below, sequenced in a study of cytomegalovirus exposure and HLA in healthy donors. The PCR employed 60 Vbeta primers together with 13 Jbeta primers. Some clones are missing from TCRdb's copy, which holds only in-frame ones; the method was immunoSEQ multiplex PCR. There are some 130,000 clones in the sample; roughly 60% occur only once, and 2% to 2.5% lies in the top ten. Source material: PBMCs. These receptors originate from a woman in her thirties or forties in good health and CMV-seronegative.

The chain employs TRBV6-6 and TRBJ2-1, with D unclear. CDR1 is MNHNY, CDR2 SVGAGI, per germline (reference sequence). Between the trimmed V and J ends, which lost 4 bases and 5 bases, there was a span of 9 bases. The length of the CDR3 is 13 residues. This CDR3 reads CASSSQQHNEQFF. CDR3 DNA: TGTGCCAGCAGTTCCCAACAGCACAATGAGCAGTTCTTC.

The chain combines TRBV4-1 with TRBJ1-2; D is perhaps TRBD1 (5 bases). Trimming removed 1 base at V and 9 bases at J, with 18 bases between. The CDR3 sequence is 15 residues long. Per germline, CDR1 MGHRA and CDR2 YSYEKL. CDR3 DNA: TGCGCCAGCAGCCAAGTCCCAGACCCGGGGGGGAGCTACACCTTC. This encodes CASSQVPDPGGSYTF.

V gene TRBV5-1 combines with J gene TRBJ1-5; D remains ambiguous. The length of the CDR3 is 15 residues. V lost 2 bases, J lost 0 bases, and 9 bases lay in between. CDR1 SGHRS and CDR2 YFSETQ come from the germline V gene. The CDR3 is CASSLGGDSNQPQHF. The CDR3 DNA is TGCGCCAGCAGCTTAGGAGGAGATAGCAATCAGCCCCAGCATTTT.

The chain combines TRBV12-5 with TRBJ2-3, with 7 bases lining up with TRBD1. With V trimmed by 1 base and J by 3 bases, 1 base remained unmatched. CDR3 length: 14 amino acids. Looked up from germline, CDR1 is LGHNT and CDR2 is FRNRAP. The CDR3 bases are TGTGCTAGTGGTTTGGGCAGGGGGACAGATACGCAGTATTTT. Amino acid sequence: CASGLGRGTDTQYF.

This clone was seen a handful of times. J is TRBJ1-2 and V is TRBV10-3; TRBD1 agrees at 8 bases. V lost 3 bases to trimming and J lost 4 bases; unmatched junction nucleotides: 7. The CDR3 contains 15 residues. Per germline, CDR1 ENHRY and CDR2 SYGVKD. CDR3 amino acids: CAISDRPGGGYGYTF. The DNA of the CDR3 is TGTGCCATCAGTGACCGACCAGGGGGCGGCTATGGCTACACCTTC.

In its sample, this clone was seen once. The DNA for the CDR3 is TGTGCCAGCACCCCTGACAGGCTAAGTTCTGAAGCTTTCTTT. Protein sequence: CASTPDRLSSEAFF. V and J are TRBV11-2 and TRBJ1-1, with D possibly matching TRBD1 (6 bases). CDR1 and CDR2 from the germline V gene are SGHAT and FQNNGV. CDR3 size: 14 residues. V was shortened by 7 bases and J by 6 bases, with 18 bases between the two germline ends. Variable domain in full (rest from reference TRBV11-2 and TRBJ1-1): EAGVAQSPRYKIIEKRQSVAFWCNPISGHATLYWYQQILGQGPKLLIQFQNNGVVDDSQLPKDRFSAERLKGVDSTLKIQPAKLEDSAVYLCASTPDRLSSEAFFGQGTRLTVV.

The chain carries TRBV6-1 and TRBJ1-5; D is undetermined. Trimming cost V 6 bases and J 4 bases, with 10 bases left between them. The CDR3 length is 13 residues. CDR1 is MNHNS, CDR2 SASEGT, per germline. CDR3 residues: CASSLAGNQPQHF. CDR3 sequence (DNA): TGTGCCAGCAGCCTGGCGGGGAATCAGCCCCAGCATTTT.

This rearrangement joins TRBV5-1 to TRBJ1-2; 9 bases are shared with TRBD1. V dropped 4 bases and J dropped 8; count of bases not matched to a gene: 15. The CDR3 has 16 amino acids. CDR1 SGHRS and CDR2 YFSETQ come from the germline V gene. Here the CDR3 DNA reads TGCGCCAGCAGCGAGCTACCGGGACAGGGCTTGGGAGGCTACACCTTC. It codes for CASSELPGQGLGGYTF. The full variable domain, its missing parts supplied by reference TRBV5-1 and TRBJ1-2, is KAGVTQTPRYLIKTRGQQVTLSCSPISGHRSVSWYQQTPGQGLQFLFEYFSETQRNKGNFPGRFSGRQFSNSRSEMNVSTLELGDSALYLCASSELPGQGLGGYTFGSGTRLTVV.

This clone was seen a handful of times. The V call is TRBV9, the J call TRBJ1-3; tentatively, D is TRBD1 (5 bases). The V end was cut by 3 bases, the J end by 1 base, with 8 bases between. Per germline, CDR1 SGDLS and CDR2 YYNGEE. The CDR3 length is 14 residues. CDR3 in amino acids: CASSGGLSGNTIYF. The CDR3, as DNA: TGTGCCAGCAGCGGGGGCCTTTCTGGAAACACCATATATTTT. The full variable domain, its missing parts supplied by reference TRBV9 and TRBJ1-3, is DSGVTQTPKHLITATGQRVTLRCSPRSGDLSVYWYQQSLDQGLQFLIQYYNGEERAKGNILERFSAQQFPDLHSELNLSSLELGDSALYFCASSGGLSGNTIYFGEGSWLTVV.

In its sample, this clone was seen a few times. The chain employs TRBV5-1 and TRBJ2-7, with TRBD2 as a possible D gene (5 bases). V was trimmed by 2 bases and J by 4 bases, leaving 19 bases between them. CDR3 size: 16 residues. Germline-derived CDR1 and CDR2 are SGHRS and YFSETQ. The CDR3 sequence is CASSFSRLDFSYEQYF. In nucleotides, the CDR3 is TGCGCCAGCAGCTTCTCACGATTGGACTTCTCTTACGAGCAGTACTTC.

On this clone: The sample contains more than one DNA sequence encoding this CDR3. This sequence joins TRBV4-1 and TRBJ1-6, with a weak D call TRBD1 (5 bases). V lost 0 bases and J 10 bases, leaving 25 bases between the germline ends. Germline V gene data show CDR1 as MGHRA and CDR2 as YSYEKL. The CDR3 runs to 19 residues. The CDR3 DNA reads TGCGCCAGCAGCCAAGAAGGCGGGCAGGGAGGATTTGGCAGATCACCCCTCCACTTT. Translation: CASSQEGGQGGFGRSPLHF.

This rearrangement joins TRBV2 to TRBJ1-1; possibly TRBD1 for D (5 bases). Germline-derived CDR1 and CDR2 are SNHLY and FYNNEI. V was shortened by 4 bases and J by 4 bases, with 10 bases between the two germline ends. The CDR3 contains 13 residues. The CDR3 DNA follows: TGTGCCAGCAGTGTAGGCGGGGGCACTGAAGCTTTCTTT. Amino acids: CASSVGGGTEAFF.

The rearrangement uses TRBV6-6 and TRBJ2-1, with a tentative D call TRBD1 (5 bases). The ends were cut back, 5 bases at V and 0 bases at J, with 11 bases in the middle. CDR3 length: 15 amino acids. Per the germline V gene, CDR1 is MNHNY and CDR2 is SVGAGI (reference sequence). DNA of the CDR3: TGTGCCAGCAGTCGACAGCAAAACTCCTACAATGAGCAGTTCTTC. This sequence encodes CASSRQQNSYNEQFF.

Remarks on this clone: One end of the junction varies from germline; a read error may be responsible. The V call is TRBV11-1, the J call TRBJ2-3; TRBD2 agrees at 15 bases. This CDR3 spans 14 amino acids. Looked up from germline, CDR1 is SGHAT and CDR2 is FQDESV (reference sequence). CDR3 in DNA: TGTGCCAGCAGCTCGGGACTAGCGGGGGGCTCGGGGAATTTT. Protein product: CASSSGLAGGSGNF.